These T cell receptor beta chains were read from a single sample in a study of T cell repertoires in cytomegalovirus infection. Their recognized antigens are unknown. TCRdb reprocessed the reads via MiXCR and lists one record per CDR3 protein. The data contain tens of thousands of distinct CDR3 sequences, 20% of them seen just once; the ten biggest clones take up 73%. Sequenced here: CD8+ T cells from cultured PBMCs, sampled from culture after CMV antigen stimulation. These receptors were obtained from a human donor in good health (CMV status not recorded). Some clones in this sample may be carry-over from other donors' samples. Each CDR3 is given with its conserved first and last residue. The D gene is left open where the match is weak. Not every row has a clone size; where given, it reads once, few, many or a size class.

v_gene: TRBV20-1
j_gene: TRBJ2-7
d_gene: TRBD1
abundance: once
CDR3aa: CSAFDRVGEQYF
CDR3nt: TGCAGTGCTTTTGACAGGGTTGGCGAGCAGTACTTC

v_gene: TRBV6-5
j_gene: TRBJ1-1
d_gene: .
abundance: .
CDR3aa: CASSYPPGAGPNTEAFF
CDR3nt: TGTGCCAGCAGTTATCCACCCGGGGCAGGGCCCAACACTGAAGCTTTCTTT

v_gene: TRBV27
j_gene: TRBJ1-1
d_gene: .
abundance: few
CDR3aa: CASSLGRTGTEAFF
CDR3nt: TGTGCCAGCAGTTTAGGTCGAACGGGCACTGAAGCTTTCTTT

v_gene: TRBV12-3/TRBV12-4
j_gene: TRBJ1-6
d_gene: .
abundance: many
CDR3aa: CASSLTSTQGPGSPLHF
CDR3nt: TGTGCCAGCAGTTTGACGTCCACACAGGGCCCCGGTTCACCCCTCCACTTT

v_gene: TRBV5-1
j_gene: TRBJ2-1
d_gene: .
abundance: few
CDR3aa: CASSSENNEQFF
CDR3nt: TGCGCCAGCAGCTCTGAAAACAATGAGCAGTTCTTC

v_gene: TRBV7-9
j_gene: TRBJ2-7
d_gene: TRBD1
abundance: .
CDR3aa: CASSTPGTVRPYEQYF
CDR3nt: TGTGCCAGCAGCACCCCCGGGACAGTTCGACCCTACGAGCAGTACTTC

v_gene: TRBV4-1
j_gene: TRBJ2-7
d_gene: .
abundance: many
CDR3aa: CASSQARGDSYEQYF
CDR3nt: TGCGCCAGCAGCCAAGCCCGGGGCGACTCCTACGAGCAGTACTTC

v_gene: TRBV7-2
j_gene: TRBJ2-1
d_gene: TRBD2
abundance: .
CDR3aa: CASSPVAGADEQFF
CDR3nt: TGTGCCAGCAGCCCAGTAGCGGGGGCCGATGAGCAGTTCTTC

v_gene: TRBV7-2
j_gene: TRBJ2-1
d_gene: TRBD1
abundance: few
CDR3aa: CASSLRGTGVYNEQFF
CDR3nt: TGTGCCAGCAGCTTAAGGGGGACAGGGGTGTACAATGAGCAGTTCTTC

v_gene: TRBV12-5
j_gene: TRBJ1-6
d_gene: .
abundance: .
CDR3aa: CASGLTGTLNSPLHF
CDR3nt: TGTGCTAGTGGTTTGACCGGGACACTTAATTCACCCCTCCACTTT

v_gene: TRBV6-5
j_gene: TRBJ2-1
d_gene: TRBD2
abundance: .
CDR3aa: CASSYWTSGGYNEQFF
CDR3nt: TGTGCCAGCAGTTACTGGACTAGCGGGGGATACAATGAGCAGTTCTTC

v_gene: TRBV6-1
j_gene: TRBJ2-5
d_gene: .
abundance: few
CDR3aa: CASSPRLGETQYF
CDR3nt: TGTGCCAGCAGTCCTAGGCTGGGGGAGACCCAGTACTTC

v_gene: TRBV7-8
j_gene: TRBJ1-5
d_gene: TRBD1
abundance: few
CDR3aa: CASSSITGGFNQPQHF
CDR3nt: TGTGCCAGCAGCTCGATCACAGGGGGGTTCAATCAGCCCCAGCATTTT

v_gene: TRBV15
j_gene: TRBJ2-7
d_gene: .
abundance: few
CDR3aa: CATSSHQGIGDTYEQYF
CDR3nt: TGTGCCACCAGCAGCCATCAGGGGATAGGAGATACCTACGAGCAGTACTTC

v_gene: TRBV12-3/TRBV12-4
j_gene: TRBJ1-2
d_gene: TRBD1
abundance: .
CDR3aa: CASSFGTVLRGYTF
CDR3nt: TGTGCCAGCAGTTTCGGGACAGTGTTAAGAGGCTACACCTTC

v_gene: TRBV27
j_gene: TRBJ2-3
d_gene: .
abundance: few
CDR3aa: CASSMGPNTDTQYF
CDR3nt: TGTGCCAGCAGTATGGGACCAAACACAGATACGCAGTATTTT

v_gene: TRBV7-6
j_gene: TRBJ2-5
d_gene: .
abundance: .
CDR3aa: CASRGLQETQYF
CDR3nt: TGTGCCAGCAGGGGGCTGCAAGAGACCCAGTACTTC

v_gene: TRBV12-3/TRBV12-4
j_gene: TRBJ2-7
d_gene: .
abundance: .
CDR3aa: CASSPGDSLIFSYEQYF
CDR3nt: TGTGCCAGCAGTCCGGGGGACAGCTTAATCTTCTCCTACGAGCAGTACTTC

v_gene: TRBV7-6
j_gene: TRBJ2-1
d_gene: TRBD2
abundance: few
CDR3aa: CASSLRGAYNEQFF
CDR3nt: TGTGCCAGCAGCTTACGGGGGGCCTACAATGAGCAGTTCTTC

v_gene: TRBV6-5
j_gene: TRBJ2-7
d_gene: .
abundance: .
CDR3aa: CAGRDAVYSDEQYF
CDR3nt: TGTGCCGGCCGGGACGCAGTTTACAGCGACGAGCAGTACTTC

v_gene: TRBV7-8
j_gene: TRBJ1-6
d_gene: .
abundance: many
CDR3aa: CASSLDMGLSPLHF
CDR3nt: TGTGCCAGCAGCTTAGACATGGGGCTTTCACCCCTCCACTTT

v_gene: TRBV6-5
j_gene: TRBJ2-5
d_gene: .
abundance: .
CDR3aa: CASMFRAAETQYF
CDR3nt: TGTGCCAGCATGTTCAGGGCGGCGGAGACCCAGTACTTC

v_gene: TRBV5-1
j_gene: TRBJ1-2
d_gene: .
abundance: .
CDR3aa: CASSLPSSGVFYGYTF
CDR3nt: TGCGCCAGCAGCTTGCCATCTTCAGGGGTTTTTTATGGCTACACCTTC

v_gene: TRBV7-6
j_gene: TRBJ1-1
d_gene: .
abundance: few
CDR3aa: CASSLEISGVAFF
CDR3nt: TGTGCCAGCAGCTTAGAAATTTCAGGGGTAGCTTTCTTT

v_gene: TRBV7-2
j_gene: TRBJ1-1
d_gene: TRBD1
abundance: .
CDR3aa: CASSKLGGSNTEAFF
CDR3nt: TGTGCCAGCAGCAAACTAGGGGGCTCTAACACTGAAGCTTTCTTT

v_gene: TRBV12-5
j_gene: TRBJ2-5
d_gene: .
abundance: few
CDR3aa: CASDDPPGGETQYF
CDR3nt: TGTGCTAGTGACGATCCCCCGGGGGGCGAGACCCAGTACTTC

v_gene: TRBV28
j_gene: TRBJ2-7
d_gene: .
abundance: .
CDR3aa: CASSSFDGGPYSYEQYF
CDR3nt: TGTGCCAGCAGTTCCTTTGACGGGGGGCCATACTCCTACGAGCAGTACTTC

v_gene: TRBV15
j_gene: TRBJ2-5
d_gene: .
abundance: .
CDR3aa: CATSRQRAGDETQYF
CDR3nt: TGTGCCACCAGCAGACAACGGGCAGGCGACGAGACCCAGTACTTC

v_gene: TRBV12-3/TRBV12-4
j_gene: TRBJ2-7
d_gene: TRBD2
abundance: .
CDR3aa: CASSSGLAAYEQYF
CDR3nt: TGTGCCAGCAGTTCAGGACTAGCGGCCTACGAGCAGTACTTC

v_gene: TRBV2
j_gene: TRBJ1-1
d_gene: TRBD1
abundance: few
CDR3aa: CASTIMTGQGTEAFF
CDR3nt: TGTGCCAGCACTATAATGACAGGACAGGGCACTGAAGCTTTCTTT

v_gene: TRBV7-2
j_gene: TRBJ1-2
d_gene: .
abundance: .
CDR3aa: CASSPYLEVCGYTF
CDR3nt: TGTGCCAGCAGCCCCTATCTTGAGGTTTGCGGCTACACCTTC

v_gene: TRBV7-6
j_gene: TRBJ2-1
d_gene: TRBD2
abundance: .
CDR3aa: CASSSAGGARGNEQFF
CDR3nt: TGTGCCAGCAGCTCCGCGGGGGGGGCGCGGGGCAATGAGCAGTTCTTC

v_gene: TRBV12-3/TRBV12-4
j_gene: TRBJ1-4
d_gene: .
abundance: .
CDR3aa: CASSLLAAATNEKLFF
CDR3nt: TGTGCCAGCAGTTTATTGGCAGCTGCAACTAATGAAAAACTGTTTTTT

v_gene: TRBV12-3/TRBV12-4
j_gene: TRBJ1-1
d_gene: .
abundance: .
CDR3aa: CASIGSDTEAFF
CDR3nt: TGTGCCAGCATTGGGTCGGACACTGAAGCTTTCTTT

v_gene: TRBV28
j_gene: TRBJ2-7
d_gene: .
abundance: few
CDR3aa: CASSFFAGSAYEQYF
CDR3nt: TGTGCCAGCAGTTTTTTTGCGGGCTCAGCCTACGAGCAGTACTTC

v_gene: TRBV7-6
j_gene: TRBJ1-4
d_gene: .
abundance: few
CDR3aa: CASSFGQSNEKLFF
CDR3nt: TGTGCCAGCAGCTTCGGACAGTCGAATGAAAAACTGTTTTTT

v_gene: TRBV12-3/TRBV12-4
j_gene: TRBJ1-1
d_gene: .
abundance: few
CDR3aa: CASSLGLRDEAFF
CDR3nt: TGTGCCAGCAGTTTGGGCTTGAGGGATGAAGCTTTCTTT

v_gene: TRBV6-2/TRBV6-3
j_gene: TRBJ1-2
d_gene: .
abundance: few
CDR3aa: CASTPGPDNGYTF
CDR3nt: TGTGCCAGCACCCCGGGTCCGGATAACGGCTACACCTTC

v_gene: TRBV6-2/TRBV6-3
j_gene: TRBJ1-1
d_gene: TRBD1
abundance: .
CDR3aa: CASSNPGQGAGGTEAFF
CDR3nt: TGTGCCAGCAGTAATCCGGGACAGGGGGCTGGGGGTACTGAAGCTTTCTTT

v_gene: TRBV7-6
j_gene: TRBJ2-7
d_gene: .
abundance: .
CDR3aa: CASSLPEDPSYEQYF
CDR3nt: TGTGCCAGCAGCTTACCCGAGGATCCTTCGTACGAGCAGTACTTC

v_gene: TRBV7-2
j_gene: TRBJ1-1
d_gene: .
abundance: .
CDR3aa: CTISLHWGTEAFF
CDR3nt: TGTACCATCAGCTTACATTGGGGGACTGAAGCTTTCTTT

v_gene: TRBV27
j_gene: TRBJ1-5
d_gene: TRBD1
abundance: few
CDR3aa: CASKSRTGETQPQHF
CDR3nt: TGTGCCAGCAAATCCCGGACAGGGGAAACTCAGCCCCAGCATTTT

v_gene: TRBV11-1
j_gene: TRBJ2-5
d_gene: .
abundance: .
CDR3aa: CASSPDQPQETQYF
CDR3nt: TGTGCCAGCAGCCCGGACCAGCCACAAGAGACCCAGTACTTC

v_gene: TRBV7-8
j_gene: TRBJ1-5
d_gene: .
abundance: .
CDR3aa: CASSHRTSPKPQHF
CDR3nt: TGTGCCAGCAGCCATCGGACAAGCCCCAAGCCCCAGCATTTT

v_gene: TRBV9
j_gene: TRBJ2-1
d_gene: TRBD2
abundance: .
CDR3aa: CASSAPLAGGYNEQFF
CDR3nt: TGTGCCAGCAGCGCCCCACTAGCGGGGGGCTACAATGAGCAGTTCTTC